Following are 19 T cell receptor beta chains from one sample sequenced in a study of blood T cell repertoires in COVID-19. Repertoires were generated with immunoSEQ multiplex PCR, while TCRdb's copy carries only in-frame clones and drops some. The sample holds 150,000 to 200,000 clones; 82% are singletons and the top ten take about 8%. Sequenced input: peripheral blood. These receptors originate from a woman in her 70s with acute or convalescent COVID-19.

V gene TRBV4-3 combines with J gene TRBJ2-1, with a weak D call TRBD2 (6 bases). With 0 bases removed from V and 6 bases from J, the gap between germline ends came to 12 bases. Germline-derived CDR1 and CDR2 are LGHNA and YSLEER. The CDR3 is made up of 15 amino acids. DNA of the CDR3: TGCGCCAGCAGCCAAGAGCGACTAGACCTCAATGAGCAGTTCTTC. Amino acids: CASSQERLDLNEQFF.

The CDR3 sequence is CASSRREVAQPQHF. The CDR3 nucleotides read TGTGCCAGCAGCAGGAGGGAGGTTGCTCAGCCCCAGCATTTT. The genes are TRBV21-1 and TRBJ1-5. TRBV21-1 is given as a pseudogene. This CDR3 spans 14 amino acids.

The chain uses TRBV28 and TRBJ2-7; 11 bases agree with TRBD1. Germline V gene data show CDR1 as MDHEN and CDR2 as SYDVKM. The J segment lost 3 bases and the V segment lost 4 bases, leaving 8 bases of the junction unmatched. The CDR3 has 16 amino acids. The CDR3 bases are TGTGCCAGCAGTTCGGACAGGGGGCGAACTCGCTACGAGCAGTACTTC. The encoded protein is CASSSDRGRTRYEQYF.

V gene TRBV7-3 combines with J gene TRBJ2-3, with 8 nucleotides matching TRBD1. This CDR3 spans 14 amino acids. J gave up 1 base and V 3 bases, and 0 bases lay outside the gene matches. Germline-derived CDR1 and CDR2 are SGHTA and FQGTGA. CDR3 sequence: CASSLTGGTDTQYF. The CDR3 bases are TGTGCCAGCAGCTTGACAGGGGGCACAGATACGCAGTATTTT.

The genes are TRBV28 and TRBJ1-2; D is possibly TRBD1 (5 bases). This CDR3 is built from 13 residues. The germline V gene encodes CDR1 MDHEN and CDR2 SYDVKM. The V and J ends lost 4 bases and 2 bases respectively, with 8 bases between them. CDR3 protein: CASSSGDNYGYTF. In DNA, the CDR3 is TGTGCCAGCAGTTCGGGGGACAACTATGGCTACACCTTC.

V and J are TRBV9 and TRBJ1-2; 9 positions match TRBD1. The CDR3 has 13 amino acids. V was clipped by 4 bases and J by 8 bases; unmatched bases: 6. Germline lookup yields CDR1 SGDLS and CDR2 YYNGEE. The CDR3 is CASSPDRGGGYTF. The CDR3 DNA reads TGTGCCAGCAGCCCTGACAGGGGGGGAGGCTACACCTTC.

The V call is TRBV9, the J call TRBJ2-3; 11 bases line up with TRBD2. This CDR3 spans 14 amino acids. CDR1 is SGDLS, CDR2 YYNGEE, per germline. V was clipped by 3 bases and J by 4 bases; unmatched bases: 1. The CDR3 spells CASSGSGGADTQYF. The CDR3 nucleotides are TGTGCCAGCAGCGGTAGCGGGGGGGCAGATACGCAGTATTTT.

The V call is TRBV3-1 (or the pseudogene TRBV3-2), the J call TRBJ1-4; no firm D call. The CDR3 runs 11 residues. Germline-derived CDR1 and CDR2 are LGHDT and YNNKEL (reference sequence). V was trimmed by 11 bases and J by 6 bases, leaving 10 bases between them. This CDR3 is CASSSDEKLFF. In DNA, the CDR3 is TGTGCCTCATCTTCGGATGAAAAACTGTTTTTT.

The chain is built from TRBV15 and TRBJ2-7; 8 positions match TRBD1. The germline CDR1 and CDR2 sequences are LNHNV and YYDKDF (reference sequence). This CDR3 is built from 16 residues. The ends lost 0 bases at V and 1 base at J; junction bases unmatched: 5. CDR3 protein: CATSRDGTGLSYEQYF. The CDR3 DNA follows: TGTGCCACCAGCAGAGACGGGACAGGCTTGTCCTACGAGCAGTACTTC.

The V call is TRBV5-1, the J call TRBJ2-1; D is possibly TRBD2 (5 bases). Germline lookup yields CDR1 SGHRS and CDR2 YFSETQ. V was shortened by 6 bases and J by 9 bases, with 10 bases between the two germline ends. There are 11 residues in the CDR3. CDR3 DNA sequence: TGCGCCAGCATGGAAGAGGGTGAGCAGTTCTTC. This gives the protein CASMEEGEQFF.

This chain connects TRBV15 to TRBJ1-3; D possibly corresponds to TRBD1 (5 bases). The CDR3 covers 16 residues. Looked up from germline, CDR1 is LNHNV and CDR2 is YYDKDF (reference sequence). Trimming stripped 0 bases from V and 0 bases from J, with 9 bases between. CDR3 bases: TGTGCCACCAGCAGAGAAGGGGTCCCCTCTGGAAACACCATATATTTT. Encoded protein: CATSREGVPSGNTIYF.

The chain employs TRBV27 and TRBJ1-3; unclear D gene. CDR1 and CDR2 from the germline V gene are MNHEY and SMNVEV (reference sequence). The CDR3 sequence is 16 residues long. V lost 5 bases and J lost 2, with 16 bases in between. CDR3 loop: CASSPLGRTTGNTIYF. As DNA, the CDR3 is TGTGCCAGCAGTCCTCTTGGAAGAACTACTGGAAACACCATATATTTT.

A few counts support this clone. V and J are TRBV5-6 and TRBJ1-1; 8 bases agree with TRBD1. The CDR3 consists of 15 residues. Germline V gene lookup returns CDR1 SGHDT and CDR2 YYEEEE. V lost 4 bases to trimming and J lost 1 base; unmatched junction nucleotides: 6. This CDR3 reads CASSPLDRENTEAFF. CDR3 DNA: TGTGCCAGCAGCCCGCTGGACAGGGAGAACACTGAAGCTTTCTTT.

This clone showed up just a few times. The chain carries TRBV30 and TRBJ1-5, with D perhaps TRBD1 (5 bases). Germline CDR1 reads GTSNPN; CDR2 reads SVGIG (reference sequence). The CDR3 loop spans 15 amino acids. V lost 2 bases to trimming and J lost 0 bases, with 11 bases between them. DNA for the CDR3: TGTGCCTGGAGTCCACGGACAACTAGCAATCAGCCCCAGCATTTT. Its translation is CAWSPRTTSNQPQHF.

The chain joins TRBV9 to TRBJ1-2, with 12 bases matching TRBD1. Germline loops: CDR1 SGDLS, CDR2 YYNGEE. The CDR3 is 15 residues long. The ends lost 3 bases at V and 7 bases at J; junction bases unmatched: 7. CDR3 sequence (DNA): TGTGCCAGCAGCGCGGGGACAGGGGGCTTAGGTGGCTACACCTTC. Encoded protein: CASSAGTGGLGGYTF.

J is TRBJ2-5 and V is TRBV11-2; perhaps TRBD2 as D (6 bases). Trimming took 5 bases from V and 1 from J, leaving 11 bases between them. The germline CDR1 and CDR2 sequences are SGHAT and FQNNGV. The CDR3 covers 14 residues. For the CDR3, the DNA is TGTGCCAGCAGCGCCCGGGACTTCCAAGAGACCCAGTACTTC. This translates into CASSARDFQETQYF.

The rearrangement uses TRBV18 and TRBJ1-1, with TRBD1 matching 8 bases. The CDR3 runs to 15 residues. V gave up 6 bases and J gave up 4 bases; unmatched junction bases: 10. Germline loops: CDR1 KGHSH, CDR2 LQKENI. CDR3 DNA sequence: TGTGCCAGCTCGCCGCCAACAGGGGGACTCACTGAAGCTTTCTTT. It yields the protein CASSPPTGGLTEAFF.

The rearrangement links TRBV9 to TRBJ2-2, with a possible D match to TRBD1 (6 bases). Germline CDR1 reads SGDLS; CDR2 reads YYNGEE. With 3 bases removed from V and 2 bases from J, the gap between germline ends came to 8 bases. This CDR3 spans 14 amino acids. CDR3 coding DNA: TGTGCCAGCAGCGCGACAGGCAACACCGGGGAGCTGTTTTTT. This sequence encodes CASSATGNTGELFF.

The rearrangement joins TRBV5-1 to TRBJ2-5; 10 nucleotides agree with TRBD1. J was trimmed by 2 bases and V by 4 bases; bases with no gene match: 8. The CDR3 is 16 residues long. The germline V gene encodes CDR1 SGHRS and CDR2 YFSETQ. CDR3 sequence: CASSTGTGVTQETQYF. CDR3 coding DNA: TGCGCCAGCAGCACCGGGACAGGGGTCACACAAGAGACCCAGTACTTC. The whole variable domain, filled in from reference TRBV5-1 and TRBJ2-5, reads KAGVTQTPRYLIKTRGQQVTLSCSPISGHRSVSWYQQTPGQGLQFLFEYFSETQRNKGNFPGRFSGRQFSNSRSEMNVSTLELGDSALYLCASSTGTGVTQETQYFGPGTRLLVL.